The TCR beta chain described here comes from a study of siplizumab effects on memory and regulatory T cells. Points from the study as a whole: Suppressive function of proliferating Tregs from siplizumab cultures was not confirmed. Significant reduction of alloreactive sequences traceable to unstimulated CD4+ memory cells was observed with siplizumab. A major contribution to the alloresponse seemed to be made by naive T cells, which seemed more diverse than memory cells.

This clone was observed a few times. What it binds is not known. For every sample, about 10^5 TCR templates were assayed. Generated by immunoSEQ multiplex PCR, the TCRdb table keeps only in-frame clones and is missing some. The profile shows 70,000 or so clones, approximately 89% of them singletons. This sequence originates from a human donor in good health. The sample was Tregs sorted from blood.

The CDR3 nucleotides are TGTGCCAGCACCGGGGGGGGGCTAGACCTCTACAATGAGCAGTTCTTC. Encoded protein: CASTGGGLDLYNEQFF. This chain uses TRBV11-3 with TRBJ2-1; 8 positions match TRBD2. The CDR3 is 16 residues long. Germline V gene data show CDR1 as SGHNT and CDR2 as YENEEA. The V and J ends lost 7 bases and 3 bases, in that order; junction bases with no gene match: 11.